This TCR beta chain was profiled in a study of control samples from healthy donors and cancer patients. The repertoire was sequenced with immunoSEQ multiplex PCR; TCRdb's copy has only in-frame clones and lacks some. The sample lists 70,000 to 80,000 clones; approximately 90% were seen once. The clonotype was recovered from a woman aged 55 to 70 with head and neck cancer. Sequencing used PBMCs.

The DNA for the CDR3 is TGTGCCAGCAGTGAAGTCGTCGGGCAGGGGGGTTCCTACGAGCAGTACTTC. It yields the protein CASSEVVGQGGSYEQYF. The V gene is TRBV25-1, the J gene TRBJ2-7, with D maybe TRBD1 (7 bases). V lost 2 bases and J lost 1, with 18 bases in between. This CDR3 is built from 17 residues. Germline V gene data show CDR1 as MGHDK and CDR2 as SYGVNS.